This TCR beta chain was profiled in a study of control samples from healthy donors and cancer patients. The V gene lost 0 bases and the J gene lost 2 bases, with 7 bases spanning the gap. Germline CDR1 GTSNPN, CDR2 SVGIG (reference sequence). The CDR3 spans 13 residues. In its sample, this clone was seen a few times. Clones were read by immunoSEQ multiplex PCR, and TCRdb kept only the in-frame ones, dropping some. Among 150,000 or so clones listed, 75% to 95% were seen once. This sequence was found in a man aged 35-49 years in good health. The genes are TRBV30 and TRBJ1-1; D not certain. The sequencing sample was made of blood. The CDR3 region has the DNA TGTGCCTGGAGTGTAAGCCATAACACTGAAGCTTTCTTT. It yields the protein CAWSVSHNTEAFF.